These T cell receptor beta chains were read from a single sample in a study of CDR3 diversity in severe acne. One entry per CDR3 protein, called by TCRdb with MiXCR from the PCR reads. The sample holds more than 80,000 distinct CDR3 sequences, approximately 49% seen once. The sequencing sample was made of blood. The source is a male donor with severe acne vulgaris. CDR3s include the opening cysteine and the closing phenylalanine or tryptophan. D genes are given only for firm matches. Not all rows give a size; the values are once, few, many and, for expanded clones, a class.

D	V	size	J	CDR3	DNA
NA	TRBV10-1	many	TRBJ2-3	CASSESTVRGTDTQYF	TGCGCCAGCAGTGAGTCAACCGTCAGAGGCACAGATACGCAGTATTTT
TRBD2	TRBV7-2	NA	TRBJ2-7	CASSPRLAGEGLYEQCF	TGTGCCAGCAGCCCGAGACTAGCGGGCGAGGGGTTATACGAGCAGTGCTTC
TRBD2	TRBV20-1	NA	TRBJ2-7	CSAGASGSSHEQYF	TGCAGTGCGGGGGCTAGCGGGAGTTCCCACGAGCAGTACTTC
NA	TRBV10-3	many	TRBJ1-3	CAISGLSGNTIYF	TGTGCCATCAGTGGACTCTCTGGAAACACCATATATTTT
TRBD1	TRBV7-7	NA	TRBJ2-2	CASSRTGLNTGELFF	TGTGCCAGCAGCCGGACAGGGTTGAACACCGGGGAGCTGTTTTTT
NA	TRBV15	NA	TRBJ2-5	CATSGKRKETQYF	TGTGCCACCAGTGGTAAGCGGAAAGAGACCCAGTACTTC
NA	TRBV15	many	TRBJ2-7	CATSRLRDFYEQYF	TGTGCCACCAGCAGGCTCCGGGACTTCTACGAGCAGTACTTC
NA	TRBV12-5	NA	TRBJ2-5	CASSPPGVGETQYF	TGTGCCAGCAGTCCCCCGGGAGTTGGAGAGACCCAGTACTTC
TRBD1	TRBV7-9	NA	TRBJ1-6	CASSSGTAQTLHF	TGTGCCAGCAGCTCAGGGACAGCTCAAACCCTCCACTTT
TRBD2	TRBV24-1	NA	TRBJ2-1	CATSDLPGLAGDYNEQFF	TGTGCCACCAGTGATTTGCCGGGACTAGCGGGAGACTACAATGAGCAGTTCTTC